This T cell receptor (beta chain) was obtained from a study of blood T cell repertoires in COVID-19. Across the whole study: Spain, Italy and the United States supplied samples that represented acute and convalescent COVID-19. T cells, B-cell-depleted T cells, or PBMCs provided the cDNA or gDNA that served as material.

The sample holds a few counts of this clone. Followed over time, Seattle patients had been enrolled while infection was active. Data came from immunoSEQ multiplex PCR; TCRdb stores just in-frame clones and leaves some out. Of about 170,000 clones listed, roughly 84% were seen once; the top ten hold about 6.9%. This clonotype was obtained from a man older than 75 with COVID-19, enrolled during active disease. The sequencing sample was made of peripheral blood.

The CDR3 reads CASSLRPSGELFF. As DNA, the CDR3 is TGTGCCAGCAGCTTAAGGCCTAGCGGGGAGCTGTTTTTT. The chain has TRBV5-4 and TRBJ2-2; no reliable D call. The CDR3 has 13 amino acids. Trimming shortened V by 2 bases and J by 7 bases, and 9 bases separated the two germline ends. CDR1 is SGHNT, CDR2 YYREEE, per germline (reference sequence).